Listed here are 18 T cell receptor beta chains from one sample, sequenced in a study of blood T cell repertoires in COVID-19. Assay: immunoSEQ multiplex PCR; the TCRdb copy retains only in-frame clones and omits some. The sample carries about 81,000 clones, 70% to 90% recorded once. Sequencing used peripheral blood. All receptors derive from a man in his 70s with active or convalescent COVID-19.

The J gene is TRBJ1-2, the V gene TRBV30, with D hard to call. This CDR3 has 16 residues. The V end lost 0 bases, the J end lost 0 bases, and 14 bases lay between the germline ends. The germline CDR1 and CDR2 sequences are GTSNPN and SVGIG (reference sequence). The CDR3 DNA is TGTGCCTGGAGTGTCCCATCCAGGATAGCTAACTATGGCTACACCTTC. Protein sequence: CAWSVPSRIANYGYTF.

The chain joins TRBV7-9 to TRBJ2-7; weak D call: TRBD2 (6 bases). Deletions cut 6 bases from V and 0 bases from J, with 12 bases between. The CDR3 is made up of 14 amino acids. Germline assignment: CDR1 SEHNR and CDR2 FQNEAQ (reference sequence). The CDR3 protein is CASRGAGNSYEQYF. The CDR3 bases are TGTGCCAGCAGAGGCGCGGGAAACTCCTACGAGCAGTACTTC. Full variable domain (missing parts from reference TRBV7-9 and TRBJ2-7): DTGVSQNPRHKITKRGQNVTFRCDPISEHNRLYWYRQTLGQGPEFLTYFQNEAQLEKSRLLSDRFSAERPKGSFSTLEIQRTEQGDSAMYLCASRGAGNSYEQYFGPGTRLTVT.

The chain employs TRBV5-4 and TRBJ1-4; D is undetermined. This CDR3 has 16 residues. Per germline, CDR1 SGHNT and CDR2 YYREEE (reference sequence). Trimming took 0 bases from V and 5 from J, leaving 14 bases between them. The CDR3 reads CASSLVGGKRNEKLFF. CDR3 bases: TGTGCCAGCAGCTTGGTGGGAGGGAAACGAAATGAAAAACTGTTTTTT.

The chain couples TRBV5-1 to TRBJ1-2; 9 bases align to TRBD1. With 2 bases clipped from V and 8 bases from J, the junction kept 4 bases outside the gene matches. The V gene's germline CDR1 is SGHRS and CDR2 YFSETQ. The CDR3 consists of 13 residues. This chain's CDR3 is CASSFGQGNGYTF. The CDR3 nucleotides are TGCGCCAGCAGCTTCGGACAGGGGAACGGCTACACCTTC.

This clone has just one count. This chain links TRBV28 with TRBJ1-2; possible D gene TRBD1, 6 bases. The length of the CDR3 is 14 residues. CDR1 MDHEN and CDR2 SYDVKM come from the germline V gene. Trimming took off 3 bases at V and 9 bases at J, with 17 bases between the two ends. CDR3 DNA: TGTGCCAGCAGTTTTGGTTTGGGGGGGCTAAGCTACACCTTC. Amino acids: CASSFGLGGLSYTF.

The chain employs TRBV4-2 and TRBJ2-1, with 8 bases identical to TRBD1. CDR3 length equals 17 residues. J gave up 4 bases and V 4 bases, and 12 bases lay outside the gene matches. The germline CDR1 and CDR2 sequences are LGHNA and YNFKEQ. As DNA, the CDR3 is TGTGCCAGCAGCCCTGAAACAGGGGGGACCCTTTACAATGAGCAGTTCTTC. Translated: CASSPETGGTLYNEQFF.

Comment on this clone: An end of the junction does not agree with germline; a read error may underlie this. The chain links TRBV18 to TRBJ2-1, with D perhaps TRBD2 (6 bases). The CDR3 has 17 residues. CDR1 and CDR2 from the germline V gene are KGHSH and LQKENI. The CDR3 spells CASSPRRGAPTYDEQFF. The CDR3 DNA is TGTGCCAGCTCACCACGGAGGGGAGCGCCAACCTACGATGAGCAGTTCTTC.

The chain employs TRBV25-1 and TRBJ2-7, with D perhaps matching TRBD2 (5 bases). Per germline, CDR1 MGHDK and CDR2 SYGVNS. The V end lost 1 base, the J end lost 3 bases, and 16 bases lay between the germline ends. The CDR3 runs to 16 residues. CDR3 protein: CASSELGGRMDYEQYF. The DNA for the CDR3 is TGTGCCAGCAGTGAATTAGGAGGACGGATGGACTACGAGCAGTACTTC.

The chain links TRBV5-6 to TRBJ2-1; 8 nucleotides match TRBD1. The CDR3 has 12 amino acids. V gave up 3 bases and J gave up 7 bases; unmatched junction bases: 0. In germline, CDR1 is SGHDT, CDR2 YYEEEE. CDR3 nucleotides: TGTGCCAGCAGCTGGACAGGGAATGAGCAGTTCTTC. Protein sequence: CASSWTGNEQFF.

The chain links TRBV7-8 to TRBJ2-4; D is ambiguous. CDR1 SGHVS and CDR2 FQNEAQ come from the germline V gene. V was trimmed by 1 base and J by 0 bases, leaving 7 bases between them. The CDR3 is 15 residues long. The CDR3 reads CASSLGRIAKNIQYF. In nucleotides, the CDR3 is TGTGCCAGCAGCTTAGGGCGGATAGCCAAAAACATTCAGTACTTC.

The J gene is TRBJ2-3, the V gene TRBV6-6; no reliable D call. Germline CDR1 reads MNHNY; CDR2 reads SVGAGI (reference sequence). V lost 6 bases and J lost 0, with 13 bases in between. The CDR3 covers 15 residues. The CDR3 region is CASSKRQTSTDTQYF. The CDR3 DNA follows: TGTGCCAGCAGCAAGAGGCAGACTAGCACAGATACGCAGTATTTT.

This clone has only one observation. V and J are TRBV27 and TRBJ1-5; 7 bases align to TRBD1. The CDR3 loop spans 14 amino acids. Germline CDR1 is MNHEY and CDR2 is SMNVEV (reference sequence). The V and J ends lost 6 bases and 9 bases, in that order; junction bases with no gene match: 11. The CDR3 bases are TGTGCCAGCAGAAAAGGGGGCCCCCCTTGGCCCCAGCATTTT. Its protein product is CASRKGGPPWPQHF.

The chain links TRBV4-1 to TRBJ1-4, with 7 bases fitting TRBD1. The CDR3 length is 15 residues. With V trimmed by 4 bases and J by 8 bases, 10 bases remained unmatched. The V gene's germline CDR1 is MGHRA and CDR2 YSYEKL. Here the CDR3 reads CASSLDGQGEEKLFF. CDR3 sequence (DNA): TGCGCCAGCAGCCTCGACGGGCAGGGGGAAGAAAAACTGTTTTTT.

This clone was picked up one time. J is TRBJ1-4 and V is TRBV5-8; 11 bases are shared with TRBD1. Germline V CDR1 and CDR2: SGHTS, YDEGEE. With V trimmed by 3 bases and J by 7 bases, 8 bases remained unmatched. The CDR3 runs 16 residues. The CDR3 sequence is CASSSLPGTGGEKLFF. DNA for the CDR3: TGTGCCAGCAGCTCCCTCCCCGGGACAGGGGGTGAAAAACTGTTTTTT.

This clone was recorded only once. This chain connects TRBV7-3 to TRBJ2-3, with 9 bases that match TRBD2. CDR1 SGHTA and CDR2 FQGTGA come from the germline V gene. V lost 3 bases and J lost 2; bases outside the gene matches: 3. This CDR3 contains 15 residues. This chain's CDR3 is CASSFSGGFTDTQYF. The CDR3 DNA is TGTGCCAGCAGCTTTAGCGGGGGATTCACAGATACGCAGTATTTT.

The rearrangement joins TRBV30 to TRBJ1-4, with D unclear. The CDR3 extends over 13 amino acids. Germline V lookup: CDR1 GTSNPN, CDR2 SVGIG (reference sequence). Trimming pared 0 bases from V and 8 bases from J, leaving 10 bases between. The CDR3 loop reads CAWSVNDMEKLFF. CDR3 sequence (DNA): TGTGCCTGGAGTGTAAATGACATGGAAAAACTGTTTTTT.

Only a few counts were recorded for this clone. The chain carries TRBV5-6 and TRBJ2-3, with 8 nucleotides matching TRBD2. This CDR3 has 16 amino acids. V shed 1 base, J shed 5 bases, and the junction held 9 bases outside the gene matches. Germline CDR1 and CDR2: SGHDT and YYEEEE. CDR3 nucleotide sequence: TGTGCCAGCAGCTTGATCCGGACGGGGGGGCGAGATACGCAGTATTTT. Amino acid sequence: CASSLIRTGGRDTQYF.

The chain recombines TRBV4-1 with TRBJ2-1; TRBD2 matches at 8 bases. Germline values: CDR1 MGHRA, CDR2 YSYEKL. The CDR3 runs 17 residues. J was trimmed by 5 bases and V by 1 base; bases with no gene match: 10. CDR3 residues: CASSQGVGRRGDNEQFF. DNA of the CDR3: TGCGCCAGCAGCCAAGGTGTCGGTAGGCGGGGGGACAATGAGCAGTTCTTC.